This passage covers 20 T cell receptor beta chains from one sample sequenced in a study of memory CD4+ T cells and cytomegalovirus serostatus. Single viable CD3+CD4+CD8-CD45RO+ cells were sorted as the memory CD4+ T cells. Data came from immunoSEQ multiplex PCR; TCRdb stores just in-frame clones and leaves some out. In the table there are approximately 50,000 clones, roughly 77% of which are singletons. Sequencing was done on a sample of memory CD4+ T cells from blood. These receptors were obtained from an adult in good health and CMV-seropositive.

The chain uses TRBV9 and TRBJ1-1; weak D call: TRBD1 (5 bases). CDR1 is SGDLS, CDR2 YYNGEE, per germline. V dropped 3 bases and J dropped 2 bases, with 5 bases sitting between them. This CDR3 region has 12 residues. CDR3 coding DNA: TGTGCCAGCAGCGGGGACAACACTGAAGCTTTCTTT. This translates into CASSGDNTEAFF. Supplemented by reference TRBV9 and TRBJ1-1, the full variable domain reads DSGVTQTPKHLITATGQRVTLRCSPRSGDLSVYWYQQSLDQGLQFLIQYYNGEERAKGNILERFSAQQFPDLHSELNLSSLELGDSALYFCASSGDNTEAFFGQGTRLTVV.

There are a few counts of this clone. The chain carries TRBV19 and TRBJ1-1, with TRBD1 as a possible D gene (6 bases). Trimming took off 11 bases at V and 7 bases at J, with 14 bases between the two ends. The CDR3 consists of 11 residues. Germline values: CDR1 LNHDA, CDR2 SQIVND (reference sequence). The CDR3 DNA reads as TGTGCCGGAGTGAGAGGGGGTGAAGCTTTCTTT. Translating it yields CAGVRGGEAFF.

The V and J genes are TRBV6-1 and TRBJ2-5; TRBD2 matches 9 bases. V was clipped by 5 bases and J by 5 bases; unmatched bases: 9. Germline V gene data show CDR1 as MNHNS and CDR2 as SASEGT. The CDR3 contains 15 residues. This CDR3 is CASSPLAGTGETQYF. The DNA for the CDR3 is TGTGCCAGCAGTCCCCTAGCGGGAACCGGGGAGACCCAGTACTTC.

The chain links TRBV11-3 to TRBJ1-2; weak D call: TRBD1 (6 bases). The V end was cut by 7 bases, the J end by 8 bases, with 20 bases between. CDR1 and CDR2 (germline): SGHNT, YENEEA. This CDR3 has 14 residues. CDR3 protein: CASTTSGDRNGYTF. CDR3 DNA sequence: TGTGCCAGCACCACCTCAGGGGATCGAAACGGCTACACCTTC.

This chain connects TRBV5-6 to TRBJ1-2, with 10 nucleotides matching TRBD1. Germline values: CDR1 SGHDT, CDR2 YYEEEE. With 2 bases clipped from V and 11 bases from J, the junction kept 6 bases outside the gene matches. CDR3 length equals 13 residues. CDR3 nucleotide sequence: TGTGCCAGCAGCTTAGGGGACAGGGGCCCTTACACCTTC. Its translation is CASSLGDRGPYTF.

The chain joins TRBV2 to TRBJ2-3; 8 bases align to TRBD1. This CDR3 has 14 residues. Germline assignment: CDR1 SNHLY and CDR2 FYNNEI. The ends lost 8 bases at V and 3 bases at J; junction bases unmatched: 7. In nucleotides, the CDR3 is TGTGCCAGCCAGGACAGGGATGGAACAGATACGCAGTATTTT. Translation gives CASQDRDGTDTQYF.

This chain uses TRBV6-5 with TRBJ1-3; no firm D call. Looked up from germline, CDR1 is MNHEY and CDR2 is SVGAGI. The CDR3 is 16 residues long. V lost 0 bases to trimming and J lost 7 bases, with 16 bases between them. CDR3 in DNA: TGTGCCAGCAGTTACTCGACACGACCGGTGGTCAACACCATATATTTT. This encodes CASSYSTRPVVNTIYF.

This clone was observed a handful of times. The chain carries TRBV19 and TRBJ1-4; D gene unclear. V was clipped by 5 bases and J by 7 bases, with 11 bases between them. In germline, CDR1 is LNHDA, CDR2 SQIVND (reference sequence). The CDR3 consists of 13 residues. The CDR3 region is CASSLGSGEKLFF. DNA of the CDR3: TGTGCCAGTAGTCTTGGTTCCGGTGAAAAACTGTTTTTT.

The chain recombines TRBV4-1 with TRBJ1-1; a weak D match, TRBD1 (6 bases). V gave up 1 base and J gave up 2 bases, with 11 bases separating them. Germline V gives CDR1 MGHRA, CDR2 YSYEKL. CDR3 length equals 15 residues. The CDR3 DNA sequence: TGCGCCAGCAGCCAAGGGGGCAGGGGAAACACTGAAGCTTTCTTT. This codes for CASSQGGRGNTEAFF.

This sequence joins TRBV27 and TRBJ2-5; tentative D call: TRBD1 (6 bases). Per the germline V gene, CDR1 is MNHEY and CDR2 is SMNVEV (reference sequence). V was pared by 5 bases and J by 4 bases, with 20 bases between. The CDR3 consists of 16 residues. CDR3 amino acids: CASSPMTGQGGETQYF. DNA for the CDR3: TGTGCCAGCAGTCCGATGACAGGTCAGGGCGGAGAGACCCAGTACTTC.

The chain has TRBV7-2 and TRBJ1-2; D is undetermined. Trimming took 4 bases from V and 5 from J, leaving 11 bases between them. Germline V gene data show CDR1 as SGHTA and CDR2 as FQGNSA. CDR3 length equals 13 residues. In DNA, the CDR3 is TGTGCCAGCAGCTCTCGGGCAGATTATGGCTACACCTTC. It yields the protein CASSSRADYGYTF.

This chain joins TRBV28 and TRBJ1-2, with D possibly being TRBD1 (6 bases). The CDR3 totals 15 residues. V was trimmed by 6 bases and J by 2 bases, leaving 16 bases between them. CDR1 MDHEN and CDR2 SYDVKM come from the germline V gene. DNA for the CDR3: TGTGCCAGCAGGCTCACCGGGACAATGAACTATGGCTACACCTTC. Protein: CASRLTGTMNYGYTF.

The chain is built from TRBV7-7 and TRBJ2-1; D uncertain. V lost 5 bases and J lost 4, with 9 bases in between. The CDR3 consists of 13 residues. Germline V CDR1 and CDR2: SSHAT, FNYEAQ (reference sequence). CDR3 sequence (DNA): TGTGCCAGCAGCCAGTTTCAATACAATGAGCAGTTCTTC. Translation: CASSQFQYNEQFF. The full variable domain, in which reference TRBV7-7 and TRBJ2-1 provide the parts outside the CDR3, is GAGVSQSPRYKVTKRGQDVTLRCDPISSHATLYWYQQALGQGPEFLTYFNYEAQPDKSGLPSDRFSAERPEGSISTLTIQRTEQRDSAMYRCASSQFQYNEQFFGPGTRLTVL.

This clone appeared many times. The chain uses TRBV5-4 and TRBJ2-2; D ambiguous. Trimming shortened V by 4 bases and J by 6 bases, and 10 bases separated the two germline ends. The CDR3 covers 13 residues. Germline V gene data show CDR1 as SGHNT and CDR2 as YYREEE (reference sequence). Here the CDR3 DNA reads TGTGCCAGCAGCACGCTAAACGCCGGGGAGCTGTTTTTT. It is translated as CASSTLNAGELFF.

V gene TRBV5-6 combines with J gene TRBJ2-7; TRBD1 agrees at 7 bases. Germline trimming cut 0 bases from V and 3 bases from J; bases unmatched to any gene: 6. Germline V lookup: CDR1 SGHDT, CDR2 YYEEEE. The CDR3 sequence is 15 residues long. In DNA form, the CDR3 reads TGTGCCAGCAGCTTGGACCCAGGGGGTGGCTACGAGCAGTACGTC. This gives the protein CASSLDPGGGYEQYV.

CDR3 DNA: TGCGCCACCAAGGGACAGGGAGCGGCTTTGGGAGAGACCCAGTACTTC. Translating gives CATKGQGAALGETQYF. The chain joins TRBV5-1 to TRBJ2-5; 9 bases agree with TRBD1. This CDR3 has 16 residues. Trimming took 9 bases from V and 4 from J; bases not matched to a gene: 16. The V gene's germline CDR1 is SGHRS and CDR2 YFSETQ.

This clone showed up just once. This chain links TRBV2 with TRBJ2-5; 15 bases align to TRBD2. Germline CDR1 is SNHLY and CDR2 is FYNNEI. The CDR3 contains 15 residues. J gave up 6 bases and V 4 bases, and 3 bases lay outside the gene matches. The CDR3 DNA follows: TGTGCCAGCAGTGCGGGACTAGCGGGAGGACAGACCCAGTACTTC. It translates to CASSAGLAGGQTQYF.

This clone has only a few counts. V and J are TRBV6-5 and TRBJ1-1; maybe TRBD1 (6 bases). Germline loops: CDR1 MNHEY, CDR2 SVGAGI. This CDR3 has 12 residues. Between the trimmed V and J ends, which lost 10 bases and 2 bases, there was a span of 11 bases. CDR3 sequence reads: CAIQGVNTEAFF. The CDR3 DNA reads TGTGCCATACAGGGCGTTAACACTGAAGCTTTCTTT.

This clone was counted ten times or more. The gene calls are TRBV7-2 and TRBJ2-3; 13 bases match TRBD2. Germline CDR1 and CDR2: SGHTA and FQGNSA. V lost 5 bases, J lost 7 bases, and 9 bases stayed unmatched. The CDR3 extends over 16 amino acids. In DNA, the CDR3 is TGTGCCAGCAGCCCCGCCGGACTAGCGGGAGTCCATACGCAGTATTTT. This gives the protein CASSPAGLAGVHTQYF.

This sequence joins TRBV7-3 and TRBJ2-5; D could derive from TRBD1 or TRBD2 (6 bases each). This CDR3 is built from 13 residues. The germline CDR1 and CDR2 sequences are SGHTA and FQGTGA. V was shortened by 5 bases and J by 1 base, with 8 bases between the two germline ends. In nucleotides, the CDR3 is TGTGCCAGCAGCAGGGGGGTCCAAGAGACCCAGTACTTC. It is translated as CASSRGVQETQYF. The full variable domain, completed using reference TRBV7-3 and TRBJ2-5, is GAGVSQTPSNKVTEKGKYVELRCDPISGHTALYWYRQSLGQGPEFLIYFQGTGAADDSGLPNDRFFAVRPEGSVSTLKIQRTERGDSAVYLCASSRGVQETQYFGPGTRLLVL.